A single sample gave rise to the 6 T cell receptor beta chains below, sequenced in a study of control samples from healthy donors and cancer patients. Sequencing used immunoSEQ multiplex PCR; TCRdb keeps in-frame clones, though not all of them. This table has approximately 180,000 clones, under 95% appearing once. Sequences were obtained from blood. The receptors come from a woman younger than 35 in good health.

The chain couples TRBV12-3 or TRBV12-4 to TRBJ1-5; tentative D call: TRBD1 (5 bases). The CDR3 is 13 amino acids. Trimming left V 7 bases short and J 4 bases short, with 11 bases between. The CDR3, as DNA: TGTGCCAGCAATAGGGGTGGTAATCAGCCCCAGCATTTT. It specifies CASNRGGNQPQHF.

This chain uses TRBV27 with TRBJ1-4, with D perhaps TRBD1 (5 bases). The germline V and J ends were trimmed by 6 bases and 7 bases, with 18 bases remaining between them. Germline V gives CDR1 MNHEY, CDR2 SMNVEV (reference sequence). The CDR3 covers 15 residues. This CDR3 reads CASSLNPPGGEKLFF. The CDR3 DNA follows: TGTGCCAGCAGCCTAAATCCCCCCGGGGGTGAAAAACTGTTTTTT.

CDR3 bases: TGTGCCAGCAGTTTGAGGGGAGACGAGCAGTACTTC. It codes for CASSLRGDEQYF. The V gene is TRBV6-5, the J gene TRBJ2-7, with D perhaps assigned TRBD1 or TRBD2 (5 bases each). The V gene's germline CDR1 is MNHEY and CDR2 SVGAGI. The length of the CDR3 is 12 residues. With 4 bases removed from V and 5 bases from J, the gap between germline ends came to 9 bases.

This rearrangement joins TRBV6-4 to TRBJ2-2; 9 positions agree with TRBD1. In germline, CDR1 is MRHNA, CDR2 SNTAGT. The CDR3 sequence is 16 residues long. J gave up 2 bases and V 5 bases, and 6 bases lay outside the gene matches. This CDR3 reads CASSLQGAPNTGELFF. CDR3 sequence (DNA): TGTGCCAGCAGTTTACAGGGGGCCCCCAACACCGGGGAGCTGTTTTTT.

The V gene is TRBV19, the J gene TRBJ1-3, with D unclear. The germline CDR1 and CDR2 sequences are LNHDA and SQIVND (reference sequence). Between the trimmed V and J ends, which lost 6 bases and 2 bases, there was a span of 5 bases. The CDR3 spans 12 residues. The chain's CDR3 is CASSRPGNTIYF. DNA for the CDR3: TGTGCCAGTAGCCGACCTGGAAACACCATATATTTT.

This chain links TRBV10-3 with TRBJ1-2, with D perhaps matching TRBD1 (5 bases). Per germline, CDR1 ENHRY and CDR2 SYGVKD. The germline V and J ends were trimmed by 1 base and 4 bases, with 25 bases remaining between them. This CDR3 region has 19 residues. The CDR3 nucleotides are TGTGCCATCAGTGAGTTCGGGGACGCAGGCTGGGCTACGTCCTATGGCTACACCTTC. Encoded protein: CAISEFGDAGWATSYGYTF.